This T cell receptor (beta chain) was identified in a study of memory CD4+ T cells and cytomegalovirus serostatus. General study findings and limits: Each of approximately 63 CMV-associated TCRbeta sequences occurred in one to five individuals.

Single viable CD3+CD4+CD8-CD45RO+ cells were sorted as the memory CD4+ T cells. This CDR3 is 14 amino acids long. The germline V and J ends were trimmed by 1 base and 1 base, with 7 bases remaining between them. Germline V gene lookup returns CDR1 SGHTA and CDR2 FQGNSA. Some clones are missing from TCRdb's copy, which holds only in-frame ones; the method was immunoSEQ multiplex PCR. This table has some 52,000 clones, around four fifths appearing once. This clone has just a few counts. Its antigen is not identified. The source material was memory CD4+ T cells from blood. The chain uses TRBV7-2 and TRBJ1-1; D gene unclear. The receptor was isolated from an adult in good health and CMV-seronegative. The CDR3 loop reads CASSLVIGNTEAFF. CDR3 DNA: TGTGCCAGCAGCTTAGTGATCGGGAACACTGAAGCTTTCTTT.